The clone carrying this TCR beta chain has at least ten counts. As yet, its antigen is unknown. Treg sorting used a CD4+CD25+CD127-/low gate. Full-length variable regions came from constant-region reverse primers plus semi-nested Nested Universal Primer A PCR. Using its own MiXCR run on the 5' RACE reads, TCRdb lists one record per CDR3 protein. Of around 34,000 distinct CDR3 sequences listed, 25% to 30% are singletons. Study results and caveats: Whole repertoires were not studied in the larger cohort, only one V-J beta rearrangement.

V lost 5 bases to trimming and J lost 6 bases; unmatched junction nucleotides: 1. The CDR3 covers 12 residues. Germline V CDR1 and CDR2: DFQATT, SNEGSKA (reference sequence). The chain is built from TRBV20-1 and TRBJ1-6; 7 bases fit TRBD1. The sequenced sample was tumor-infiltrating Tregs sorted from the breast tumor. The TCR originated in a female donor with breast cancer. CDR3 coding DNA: TGCAGTGCTGCAGGGGGTAATTCACCCCTCCACTTT. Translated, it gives CSAAGGNSPLHF.